These 26 T cell receptor beta chains were sequenced from one sample in a study of T cells in Graves' hyperthyroidism and ophthalmopathy. From RNA transcripts, TCR beta CDR3 regions were amplified. The TCR CDR3 first-round RT-PCR relied on the HTBI primer set. TCRdb redid the calling of the multiplex PCR reads with MiXCR, one entry per CDR3 protein. The sample contains 95,000 to 110,000 distinct CDR3 sequences, 16% of which appear only once. Sequencing input: blood. The receptors were gathered from a woman aged 45-60 years with Graves' hyperthyroidism.

The CDR3: CASSLVSSGRPSYNEQFF. Here the CDR3 DNA reads TGTGCCAGCAGTTTAGTTAGTAGCGGGAGGCCCTCCTACAATGAGCAGTTCTTC. The V call is TRBV28, the J call TRBJ2-1; TRBD2 matches 10 bases. The CDR3 has 18 residues. The V and J ends lost 2 bases and 0 bases, in that order; junction bases with no gene match: 7. CDR1 is MDHEN and CDR2 is SYDVKM in the germline V gene.

The rearrangement uses TRBV24-1 and TRBJ2-2; 8 bases align to TRBD1. CDR1 is KGHDR, CDR2 SFDVKD, per germline. V shed 4 bases and J 0 bases; nucleotides not matched to a gene: 15. This CDR3 has 20 amino acids. CDR3 loop: CATSDTAVRRTGPNTGELFF. Written as DNA, the CDR3 is TGTGCCACCAGTGACACAGCCGTACGTAGGACAGGGCCGAACACCGGGGAGCTGTTTTTT.

There are many counts of this clonotype. The genes are TRBV10-1 and TRBJ2-1; 7 nucleotides match TRBD2. V trimming: 3 bases; J trimming: 13 bases; junction bases outside the gene matches: 6. The CDR3 contains 12 residues. The germline gives CDR1 WNHNN, CDR2 SYGVQD (reference sequence). CDR3 sequence reads: CASSDGPGLQFF. The DNA of the CDR3 is TGCGCCAGCAGTGATGGGCCGGGACTACAGTTCTTC.

The sample holds many counts of this clonotype. The rearrangement joins TRBV20-1 to TRBJ1-6; D is possibly TRBD1 (5 bases). V was pared by 1 base and J by 5 bases, with 12 bases between. CDR3 length equals 15 residues. Germline CDR1 is DFQATT and CDR2 is SNEGSKA (reference sequence). This CDR3 reads CSARVPGRDNSPLHF. The CDR3 DNA sequence: TGCAGTGCTAGAGTTCCGGGCAGGGATAATTCACCCCTCCACTTT.

The sample holds many counts of this clonotype. The chain carries TRBV24-1 and TRBJ2-1, with D unclear. V was cut by 1 base and J by 6 bases, with 3 bases left in between. The CDR3 has 12 amino acids. The V gene's germline CDR1 is KGHDR and CDR2 SFDVKD. CDR3 amino acids: CATSDLGNEQFF. The CDR3, as DNA: TGTGCCACCAGTGATTTAGGCAATGAGCAGTTCTTC.

The chain links TRBV20-1 to TRBJ1-1; 10 bases align to TRBD1. Germline CDR1 is DFQATT and CDR2 is SNEGSKA (reference sequence). CDR3 size: 14 residues. The CDR3 DNA sequence: TGCAGAGGGACAGGGGATCGGAAGTACACTGAAGCTTTCTTT. It yields the protein CRGTGDRKYTEAFF.

This clonotype was counted at least ten times. The V gene is TRBV24-1, the J gene TRBJ2-3, with 10 positions matching TRBD2. After removal of 4 bases from V and 5 bases from J, the junction contained 11 bases not matched to a gene. The CDR3 spans 17 residues. CDR1 is KGHDR, CDR2 SFDVKD, per germline. Here the CDR3 reads CATSDLEASGSLDTQYF. The CDR3 nucleotides are TGTGCCACCAGTGACCTTGAGGCTAGCGGGAGTCTAGATACGCAGTATTTT.

About this clonotype: This could be a read error, since a much larger clone is one nucleotide away. This sequence joins TRBV5-1 and TRBJ1-4, with 7 bases that match TRBD1. The germline V gene has CDR1 SGHRS and CDR2 YFSETQ. CDR3 length equals 15 residues. The CDR3 sequence: CASRQTGTANEKLYF. CDR3 DNA sequence: TGCGCCAGCAGGCAAACCGGGACAGCTAATGAAAAACTGTATTTT.

With respect to this clonotype: Germline and junction disagree at one end, which may indicate a read error. The chain is built from TRBV7-7 and TRBJ2-2, with 10 bases that match TRBD1. From germline, CDR1 is SSHAT and CDR2 FNYEAQ (reference sequence). The CDR3 runs to 14 residues. CDR3 DNA sequence: TGTGCTAGCAGGAGGGACAGGGGAACCGGGGAGCTGTTTTTT. It is translated as CASRRDRGTGELFF.

This clonotype was seen at least ten times. The V and J genes are TRBV7-2 and TRBJ1-2, with D hard to call. The germline gives CDR1 SGHTA, CDR2 FQGNSA. The CDR3 contains 12 residues. Trimming cost V 5 bases and J 12 bases, with 16 bases left between them. The CDR3 sequence: CASSPRRPPDTF. CDR3 in DNA: TGTGCCAGCAGCCCCCGGAGGCCCCCGGACACCTTC.

In its sample, this clonotype was seen many times. The CDR3 is CASSDGINYGYTF. CDR3 in DNA: TGTGCCAGCAGTGACGGTATTAACTATGGCTACACCTTC. This chain uses TRBV2 with TRBJ1-2; no clear D gene. This CDR3 is 13 amino acids long. The V gene's germline CDR1 is SNHLY and CDR2 FYNNEI. V was cut by 3 bases and J by 1 base, with 6 bases left in between.

This chain joins TRBV11-3 and TRBJ2-5; TRBD2 aligns across 14 bases. From germline, CDR1 is SGHNT and CDR2 YENEEA. The CDR3 sequence is 16 residues long. The V segment lost 4 bases and the J segment 5 bases; nucleotides outside the gene matches: 6. CDR3 in amino acids: CASSSGLAGVSETQYF. The CDR3 DNA sequence: TGTGCCAGCAGCTCGGGACTAGCGGGAGTCTCGGAGACCCAGTACTTC.

This clonotype has a count of ten or more. This chain joins TRBV2 and TRBJ1-5; 8 positions match TRBD1. Germline V gene sequence: CDR1 SNHLY, CDR2 FYNNEI. The V gene end was trimmed by 2 bases and the J gene end by 6 bases; junction bases not matched to a gene: 3. The CDR3 length is 14 residues. CDR3 residues: CASSEPGGLQPQHF. In DNA form, the CDR3 reads TGTGCCAGCAGTGAACCAGGGGGCCTTCAGCCCCAGCATTTT.

In its sample, this clonotype was seen many times. The chain combines TRBV2 with TRBJ2-7; 7 bases map to TRBD1. From germline, CDR1 is SNHLY and CDR2 FYNNEI. V shed 4 bases and J 5 bases; nucleotides not matched to a gene: 8. CDR3 size: 14 residues. CDR3 amino acids: CASSGQGRLDEQYF. CDR3 DNA: TGTGCCAGCAGTGGACAGGGTCGTTTGGACGAGCAGTACTTC.

In this sample, this clonotype turned up many times. The rearrangement uses TRBV27 and TRBJ2-4; TRBD2 might be the D (5 bases). Germline CDR1 is MNHEY and CDR2 is SMNVEV (reference sequence). Trimming removed 4 bases at V and 3 bases at J, with 13 bases between. The CDR3 contains 15 residues. The CDR3 DNA reads TGTGCCAGCAGTTCGGCTCTTGACTACAAAAACATTCAGTACTTC. As protein: CASSSALDYKNIQYF.

This clonotype was detected many times. This chain uses TRBV20-1 with TRBJ2-1, with D perhaps assigned TRBD1 or TRBD2 (5 bases each). V dropped 3 bases and J dropped 11 bases, with 17 bases sitting between them. This CDR3 comprises 13 residues. Germline V gene sequence: CDR1 DFQATT, CDR2 SNEGSKA (reference sequence). CDR3: CSARGEHERQQFF. The DNA of the CDR3 is TGCAGTGCTAGGGGGGAACACGAGCGGCAGCAGTTCTTC.

This clonotype was seen only once. V is TRBV11-2 and J is TRBJ2-5; D perhaps matches TRBD1 (6 bases). This CDR3 is built from 14 residues. The ends were cut back, 5 bases at V and 1 base at J, with 11 bases in the middle. Germline V CDR1 and CDR2: SGHAT, FQNNGV. The CDR3 DNA is TGTGCCAGCAGCAACCGACAGGTCCAAGAGACCCAGTACTTC. Encoded protein: CASSNRQVQETQYF.

J is TRBJ2-5 and V is TRBV20-1, with 12 bases fitting TRBD2. After removal of 3 bases from V and 2 bases from J, the junction contained 7 bases not matched to a gene. Germline CDR1 is DFQATT and CDR2 is SNEGSKA (reference sequence). The CDR3 sequence is 16 residues long. In nucleotides, the CDR3 is TGCAGTGCTAGTGGACTAGCGGGACACACTCAAGAGACCCAGTACTTC. Residues: CSASGLAGHTQETQYF.

This clonotype was recorded a few times. This chain uses TRBV6-1 with TRBJ1-1; TRBD1 aligns across 7 bases. Trimming removed 6 bases from V and 4 bases from J; junction bases left unmatched: 8. Germline lookup yields CDR1 MNHNS and CDR2 SASEGT. This CDR3 has 14 residues. The CDR3 DNA sequence: TGTGCCAGCAGCCACCCGGGACAGAGCACTGAAGCTTTCTTT. It translates to CASSHPGQSTEAFF.

The rearrangement joins TRBV7-2 to TRBJ2-2; no clear D gene. The CDR3 contains 16 residues. Between the trimmed V and J ends, which lost 3 bases and 0 bases, there was a span of 11 bases. Germline V gene data show CDR1 as SGHTA and CDR2 as FQGNSA. The CDR3 loop is CASSFKRTANTGELFF. The CDR3 nucleotides are TGTGCCAGCAGCTTTAAAAGGACCGCGAACACCGGGGAGCTGTTTTTT.

This clonotype was seen ten or more times. This chain joins TRBV11-2 and TRBJ2-7; D is unclear. This CDR3 has 13 amino acids. With 0 bases removed from V and 0 bases from J, the gap between germline ends came to 3 bases. Germline loops: CDR1 SGHAT, CDR2 FQNNGV. CDR3 sequence: CASSLDHSYEQYV. In DNA, the CDR3 is TGTGCCAGCAGCTTAGATCACTCCTACGAGCAGTACGTC.

In its sample, this clonotype was seen many times. The rearrangement joins TRBV3-1 to TRBJ2-3; the match to TRBD2 covers 8 bases. V gave up 2 bases and J gave up 0 bases; unmatched junction bases: 4. Per the germline V gene, CDR1 is LGHDT and CDR2 is YNNKEL (reference sequence). The CDR3 is 16 amino acids. CDR3 nucleotides: TGTGCCAGCAGCCAACAAGCGGGAGCCAGCACAGATACGCAGTATTTT. Protein sequence: CASSQQAGASTDTQYF.

This clonotype was detected many times. The V and J genes are TRBV7-9 and TRBJ1-3; D not certain. This CDR3 region has 15 residues. Germline V gene sequence: CDR1 SEHNR, CDR2 FQNEAQ (reference sequence). V was pared by 5 bases and J by 0 bases, with 11 bases between. DNA for the CDR3: TGTGCCAGCAGCCGCGGGAGTTACTCTGGAAACACCATATATTTT. This encodes CASSRGSYSGNTIYF. The variable domain in full, completed from reference TRBV7-9 and TRBJ1-3, reads DTGVSQNPRHKITKRGQNVTFRCDPISEHNRLYWYRQTLGQGPEFLTYFQNEAQLEKSRLLSDRFSAERPKGSFSTLEIQRTEQGDSAMYLCASSRGSYSGNTIYFGEGSWLTVV.

This clonotype showed up many times. V and J are TRBV18 and TRBJ2-5; perhaps D is TRBD1 or TRBD2 (5 bases each). The CDR3 length is 13 residues. V shed 4 bases and J shed 5 bases, with 11 bases lying between them. Germline V lookup: CDR1 KGHSH, CDR2 LQKENI. DNA of the CDR3: TGTGCCAGCTCACGGGACCGCGGGGAGACCCAGTACTTC. Translated: CASSRDRGETQYF.

The chain combines TRBV2 with TRBJ1-1; 9 bases are shared with TRBD1. Trimming took 6 bases from V and 10 from J; bases not matched to a gene: 6. Germline V gene lookup returns CDR1 SNHLY and CDR2 FYNNEI. The CDR3 loop spans 12 amino acids. CDR3 amino acids: CASSGTGWGAFF. The CDR3, as DNA: TGTGCCAGCAGCGGGACAGGGTGGGGAGCTTTCTTT. Full variable domain (outside the CDR3, taken from reference TRBV2 and TRBJ1-1): EPEVTQTPSHQVTQMGQEVILRCVPISNHLYFYWYRQILGQKVEFLVSFYNNEISEKSEIFDDQFSVERPDGSNFTLKIRSTKLEDSAMYFCASSGTGWGAFFGQGTRLTVV.

The genes are TRBV3-1 and TRBJ1-5; perhaps TRBD1 as D (6 bases). Trimming stripped 4 bases from V and 3 bases from J, with 13 bases between. The germline V gene has CDR1 LGHDT and CDR2 YNNKEL (reference sequence). The CDR3 consists of 15 residues. CDR3 DNA: TGTGCCAGCAGCCGAACGGGGGCCGTCAATCAGCCCCAGCATTTT. Translation gives CASSRTGAVNQPQHF.